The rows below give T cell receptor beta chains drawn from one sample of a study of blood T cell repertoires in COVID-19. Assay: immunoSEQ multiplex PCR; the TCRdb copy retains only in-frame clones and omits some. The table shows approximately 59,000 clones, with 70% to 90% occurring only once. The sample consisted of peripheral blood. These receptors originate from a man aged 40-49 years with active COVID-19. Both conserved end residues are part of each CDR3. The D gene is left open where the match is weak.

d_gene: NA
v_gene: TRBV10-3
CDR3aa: CAISEWEVGNQPQHF

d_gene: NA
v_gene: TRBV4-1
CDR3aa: CASSPVEGRIAGELFF

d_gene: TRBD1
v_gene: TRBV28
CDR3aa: CASSRWTGGRTEAFF

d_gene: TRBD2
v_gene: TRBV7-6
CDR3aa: CASSPVTPSGGLGTQYF

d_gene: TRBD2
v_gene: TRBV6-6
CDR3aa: CASTRAGPSTDTQYF

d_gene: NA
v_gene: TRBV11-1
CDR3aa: CASSLGLGLDEQYF

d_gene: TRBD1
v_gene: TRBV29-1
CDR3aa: CSARPGDRVDEQYF

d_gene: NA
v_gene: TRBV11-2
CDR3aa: CASSFLYGNEQFF

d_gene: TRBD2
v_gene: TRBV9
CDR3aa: CASSGTSGRIRSTDTQYF

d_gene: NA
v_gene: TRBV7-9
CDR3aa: CASSFRNKREQYF

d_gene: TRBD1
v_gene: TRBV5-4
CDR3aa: CASRLSDRDPNEQYF

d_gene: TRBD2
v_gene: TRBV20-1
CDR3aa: CSASSGKGAYEQYF

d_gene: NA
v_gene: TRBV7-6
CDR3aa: CASSLAGGRRGGANVLTF

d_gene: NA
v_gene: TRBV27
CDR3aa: CASSFAQGLAGELFF

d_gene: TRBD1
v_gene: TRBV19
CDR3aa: CASTQTGGAYSPLHF

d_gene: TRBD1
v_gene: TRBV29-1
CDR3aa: CSAGRTGADEQYF

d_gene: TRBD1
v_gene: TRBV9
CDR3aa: CASSSSGTGGASEKLFF

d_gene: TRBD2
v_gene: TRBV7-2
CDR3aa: CASSLGGGPSTQFF

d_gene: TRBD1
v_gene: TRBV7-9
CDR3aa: CASSSSTGGLRATEAFF

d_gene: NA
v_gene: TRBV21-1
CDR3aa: CASSPKGPTGKNEQFF

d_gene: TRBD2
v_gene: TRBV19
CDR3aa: CASSTTTSGSKYEQYF

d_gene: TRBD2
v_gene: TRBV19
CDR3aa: CASSRTSGRANNEQFF

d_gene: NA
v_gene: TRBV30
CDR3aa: CAWSDQAELKTQYF

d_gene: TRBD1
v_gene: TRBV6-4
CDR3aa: CASSGQATDTQYF

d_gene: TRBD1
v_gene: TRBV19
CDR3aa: CASTPRTGEGNEQFF

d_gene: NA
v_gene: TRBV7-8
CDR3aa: CASSSGEDNSPLHF

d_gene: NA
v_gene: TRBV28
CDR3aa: CASSTLGGGSAGYTF

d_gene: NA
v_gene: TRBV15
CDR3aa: CATSRGGDGDTIYF

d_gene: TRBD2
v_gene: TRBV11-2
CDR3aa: CASSLTGGRLETQYF

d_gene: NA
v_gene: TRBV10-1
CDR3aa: CASSERGFPYNEQFF

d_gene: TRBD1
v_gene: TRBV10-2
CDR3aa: CASSPGQGSLGGYTF

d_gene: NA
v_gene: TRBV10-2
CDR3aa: CASSESLASYNEQFF

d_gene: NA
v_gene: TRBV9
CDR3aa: CASSVDSFSEQYF

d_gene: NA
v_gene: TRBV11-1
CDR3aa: CASSLTGGGSDTQYF

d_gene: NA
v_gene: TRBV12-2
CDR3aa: CASRLATRNEQFF

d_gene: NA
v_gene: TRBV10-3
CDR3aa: CAISEVAISANYGYTF

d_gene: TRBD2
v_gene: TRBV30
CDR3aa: CAWSVLRASGRNEQFF

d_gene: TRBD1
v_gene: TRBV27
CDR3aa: CASSLSPGGSYYGYTF

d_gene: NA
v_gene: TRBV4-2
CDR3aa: CASSLEVAYEQYF

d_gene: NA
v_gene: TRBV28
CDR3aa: CASTPGLYGYTF

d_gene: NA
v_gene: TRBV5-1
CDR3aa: CASSLAGGRLTEAFF

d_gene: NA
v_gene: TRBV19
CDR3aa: CASTDSLGQPQHF